This T cell receptor beta chain was retrieved from a study of shared clonotypes between healthy human individuals. General study results and limits: Generation probabilities of non-shared clonotypes were lower (relative to those shared by all four donors).

Germline loops: CDR1 MGHRA, CDR2 YSYEKL. The CDR3 spans 16 residues. The V gene lost 3 bases and the J gene lost 4 bases, with 17 bases spanning the gap. TCRdb's table, derived via immunoSEQ multiplex PCR, lists solely in-frame clones and lacks some. This sample has about 590,000 clones, with 95% to 96% found just once. Selected positively for CCR7 and CD45RO-negative, naive CD8 cells excluded terminally differentiated effector memory CD45RA+ cells. A remark on this clone: The target antigen is unknown.

The origin of this receptor is a woman aged 25 to 39 in good health. The sample was naive CD8+ T cells sorted from blood. The rearrangement links TRBV4-1 to TRBJ2-3; D may correspond to TRBD1 or TRBD2 (5 bases each). The chain's CDR3 is CASSHEPGRGPDTQYF. CDR3 DNA sequence: TGCGCCAGCAGCCATGAACCGGGGCGAGGACCAGATACGCAGTATTTT.